This T cell receptor beta chain was profiled in a study of cytomegalovirus exposure and HLA in healthy donors. Study results and caveats: Listed as cytomegalovirus-associated were roughly 180 TCR beta chains.

A note on this clone: No antigen is known for it.

A multiplex PCR was run with 60 Vbeta primers and 13 Jbeta primers. Profiling relied on immunoSEQ multiplex PCR, and the TCRdb table lists in-frame clones only, not all of them. Of about 180,000 clones listed, more than 60% are singletons. Germline loops: CDR1 MNHEY, CDR2 SMNVEV (reference sequence). V lost 4 bases and J lost 5, with 9 bases in between. This CDR3 comprises 13 residues. The source material was PBMCs. The sequence came from a woman aged 55-75 years in good health and CMV-seropositive. The chain uses TRBV27 and TRBJ1-5; weak D call: TRBD1 (5 bases). Written as DNA, the CDR3 is TGTGCCAGCAGTTCCAGGGCAGATCAGCCCCAGCATTTT. Its translation is CASSSRADQPQHF.